This TCR beta chain was captured by sequencing in a study of blood T cell repertoires in COVID-19. Study-level background: Collection of acute and convalescent COVID-19 samples took place in the United States, Italy and Spain. T cells, B-cell-depleted T cells, or PBMCs supplied cDNA or gDNA.

TCRdb's copy holds only in-frame clones and misses some; the assay was immunoSEQ multiplex PCR. The sample lists 100,000 or so clones; approximately 86% were seen once. V lost 4 bases, J lost 0 bases, and 13 bases stayed unmatched. This CDR3 has 18 amino acids. The germline gives CDR1 SGHTS, CDR2 YDEGEE. The source of this sequence is a human donor in a cohort sampled during active COVID-19. The sequenced sample was peripheral blood. V and J are TRBV5-8 and TRBJ2-7; 10 bases map to TRBD2. CDR3 coding DNA: TGTGCCAGCAGCACGGGACTAGCGAGAGTATTTCGCTCCTACGAGCAGTACTTC. It yields the protein CASSTGLARVFRSYEQYF.